These 29 T cell receptor beta chains share one sample of origin, sequenced in a study of cytomegalovirus exposure and HLA in healthy donors. PCR involved 60 Vbeta and 13 Jbeta primers. The method was immunoSEQ multiplex PCR; TCRdb's version includes in-frame clones alone and lacks a portion of them. The profile shows around 130,000 clones, around 85% of them singletons. The sequenced sample was PBMCs. The receptors originated from a boy younger than 18 in good health and CMV-seronegative.

This clone showed up just a few times. The chain is built from TRBV10-3 and TRBJ2-7; TRBD1 agrees at 10 bases. CDR1 ENHRY and CDR2 SYGVKD come from the germline V gene. Trimming at V came to 4 bases and at J to 0 bases, leaving 0 bases not matched to a gene. There are 14 residues in the CDR3. The CDR3 protein is CAISGTGGSYEQYF. The CDR3 nucleotides read TGTGCCATCAGTGGGACAGGGGGCTCCTACGAGCAGTACTTC.

This chain uses TRBV18 with TRBJ2-1; D is uncertain. The CDR3 has 13 residues. Trimming took off 4 bases at V and 4 bases at J, with 8 bases between the two ends. Germline-derived CDR1 and CDR2 are KGHSH and LQKENI. CDR3 in amino acids: CASSRLEYNEQFF. The CDR3 region has the DNA TGTGCCAGCTCACGTCTAGAATACAATGAGCAGTTCTTC.

The chain is built from TRBV14 and TRBJ2-2; 9 nucleotides match TRBD1. CDR3 length: 16 residues. V was clipped by 5 bases and J by 4 bases; unmatched bases: 8. Germline loops: CDR1 SGHDN, CDR2 FVKESK. The CDR3 region is CASSSSGTGPTGELFF. CDR3 in DNA: TGTGCCAGCAGCAGTTCCGGGACAGGGCCCACCGGGGAGCTGTTTTTT. The whole variable domain, filled in from reference TRBV14 and TRBJ2-2, reads EAGVTQFPSHSVIEKGQTVTLRCDPISGHDNLYWYRRVMGKEIKFLLHFVKESKQDESGMPNNRFLAERTGGTYSTLKVQPAELEDSGVYFCASSSSGTGPTGELFFGEGSRLTVL.

The chain combines TRBV7-2 with TRBJ1-3; TRBD1 matches 8 bases. CDR3 length: 17 residues. After removal of 0 bases from V and 6 bases from J, the junction contained 10 bases not matched to a gene. Germline-derived CDR1 and CDR2 are SGHTA and FQGNSA. CDR3 bases: TGTGCCAGCAGCTTAGCTCTTCGACAGGGGTATGAAAACACCATATATTTT. It is translated as CASSLALRQGYENTIYF.

The CDR3 DNA reads TGTGCCAGCAGCATAGGGGGGGGCGGGGAGCTGTTTTTT. It codes for CASSIGGGGELFF. The V gene is TRBV25-1, the J gene TRBJ2-2, with TRBD2 as a possible D gene (7 bases). Trimming stripped 6 bases from V and 7 bases from J, with 12 bases between. This CDR3 has 13 amino acids. The germline gives CDR1 MGHDK, CDR2 SYGVNS.

The V call is TRBV7-2, the J call TRBJ1-1, with D maybe TRBD1 (5 bases). Germline CDR1 and CDR2: SGHTA and FQGNSA. This CDR3 region has 15 residues. With 0 bases removed from V and 4 bases from J, the gap between germline ends came to 12 bases. In DNA, the CDR3 is TGTGCCAGCAGCTTAGCGCCGGGGACTGGCACTGAAGCTTTCTTT. Translated: CASSLAPGTGTEAFF.

The chain is built from TRBV27 and TRBJ1-1; 9 nucleotides match TRBD1. CDR1 MNHEY and CDR2 SMNVEV come from the germline V gene (reference sequence). The junction had 4 bases not matched to a gene; V was cut back by 2 bases and J by 0 bases. The CDR3 covers 16 residues. CDR3 coding DNA: TGTGCCAGCAGTTTAGGGACAGGGTTTGTGAACACTGAAGCTTTCTTT. It encodes CASSLGTGFVNTEAFF.

The genes are TRBV19 and TRBJ2-3; TRBD2 aligns across 14 bases. Germline-derived CDR1 and CDR2 are LNHDA and SQIVND (reference sequence). The CDR3 runs to 17 residues. The V and J ends lost 7 bases and 2 bases, in that order; junction bases with no gene match: 8. The CDR3 loop is CASTPGLAGVSTDTQYF. CDR3 DNA: TGTGCCAGTACCCCGGGACTAGCGGGAGTATCCACAGATACGCAGTATTTT.

This rearrangement joins TRBV5-6 to TRBJ2-2; 8 positions agree with TRBD1. The CDR3 loop spans 15 amino acids. Trimming cost V 4 bases and J 2 bases; bases outside gene matches: 4. Germline assignment: CDR1 SGHDT and CDR2 YYEEEE. As DNA, the CDR3 is TGTGCCAGCAGCCTCGGACAGGGAAACACCGGGGAGCTGTTTTTT. This encodes CASSLGQGNTGELFF.

The J gene is TRBJ1-3, the V gene TRBV5-1, with D maybe TRBD1 (6 bases). V lost 0 bases and J 2 bases, leaving 9 bases between the germline ends. This CDR3 has 15 residues. From germline, CDR1 is SGHRS and CDR2 YFSETQ. This CDR3 is CASSLDGQPGNTIYF. The DNA of the CDR3 is TGCGCCAGCAGCTTGGATGGACAGCCTGGAAACACCATATATTTT. The full variable domain, completed using reference TRBV5-1 and TRBJ1-3, is KAGVTQTPRYLIKTRGQQVTLSCSPISGHRSVSWYQQTPGQGLQFLFEYFSETQRNKGNFPGRFSGRQFSNSRSEMNVSTLELGDSALYLCASSLDGQPGNTIYFGEGSWLTVV.

J is TRBJ1-3 and V is TRBV29-1; 8 nucleotides agree with TRBD1. The V segment lost 4 bases and the J segment 0 bases; nucleotides outside the gene matches: 2. The germline V gene encodes CDR1 SQVTM and CDR2 ANQGSEA. The CDR3 extends over 14 amino acids. The CDR3 region has the DNA TGCAGCGTTGGACAGGGGAACTCTGGAAACACCATATATTTT. This encodes CSVGQGNSGNTIYF.

The rearrangement joins TRBV5-4 to TRBJ1-2, with TRBD1 matching 10 bases. The ends lost 1 base at V and 5 bases at J; junction bases unmatched: 8. The CDR3 is 16 residues long. Germline-derived CDR1 and CDR2 are SGHNT and YYREEE (reference sequence). CDR3 coding DNA: TGTGCCAGCAGCTTGAGCAACCGGGACAGGGGTTATGGCTACACCTTC. It specifies CASSLSNRDRGYGYTF.

The chain uses TRBV7-9 and TRBJ1-1; possible D gene TRBD1, 6 bases. V gave up 1 base and J gave up 6 bases, with 15 bases separating them. The CDR3 spans 15 residues. The V gene's germline CDR1 is SEHNR and CDR2 FQNEAQ (reference sequence). This chain's CDR3 is CASSLGQGSLAEAFF. As DNA, the CDR3 is TGTGCCAGCAGCTTAGGGCAGGGGAGTCTGGCTGAAGCTTTCTTT.

The rearrangement uses TRBV14 and TRBJ2-5; 11 positions match TRBD2. The CDR3 runs to 14 residues. J gave up 5 bases and V 3 bases, and 2 bases lay outside the gene matches. Per the germline V gene, CDR1 is SGHDN and CDR2 is FVKESK. CDR3 in DNA: TGTGCCAGCAGCCAGTTAGCGGGAGGGGAGACCCAGTACTTC. Amino acid sequence: CASSQLAGGETQYF.

This chain connects TRBV7-9 to TRBJ1-4; D uncertain. Germline loops: CDR1 SEHNR, CDR2 FQNEAQ (reference sequence). The CDR3 loop spans 16 amino acids. With 0 bases removed from V and 7 bases from J, the gap between germline ends came to 15 bases. The CDR3 sequence: CASSLAKSGLGEKLFF. CDR3 nucleotide sequence: TGTGCCAGCAGCTTAGCCAAATCGGGTTTGGGTGAAAAACTGTTTTTT.

This chain joins TRBV19 and TRBJ1-4; a possible D gene is TRBD1 (5 bases). Trimming took off 5 bases at V and 7 bases at J, with 14 bases between the two ends. The CDR3 spans 14 residues. Germline V CDR1 and CDR2: LNHDA, SQIVND (reference sequence). CDR3 region: CASSQEGLSEKLFF. CDR3 nucleotide sequence: TGTGCCAGTAGTCAGGAGGGGCTAAGTGAAAAACTGTTTTTT.

The chain carries TRBV27 and TRBJ2-7, with D possibly being TRBD1 (6 bases). V lost 4 bases and J 4 bases, leaving 17 bases between the germline ends. There are 15 residues in the CDR3. Germline V gene lookup returns CDR1 MNHEY and CDR2 SMNVEV (reference sequence). The CDR3 DNA reads as TGTGCCAGCAGTTCCATAGGGGGAACAGGATACGAGCAGTACTTC. Its protein product is CASSSIGGTGYEQYF.

V is TRBV7-9 and J is TRBJ2-1; D ambiguous. Trimming removed 1 base from V and 9 bases from J, with 10 bases in between. The CDR3 extends over 13 amino acids. Germline V lookup: CDR1 SEHNR, CDR2 FQNEAQ (reference sequence). In DNA form, the CDR3 reads TGTGCCAGCAGCTTAGGTCCCTCCAGTGAGCAGTTCTTC. Translating gives CASSLGPSSEQFF.

The J gene is TRBJ2-2, the V gene TRBV29-1; no clear D gene. In germline, CDR1 is SQVTM, CDR2 ANQGSEA. The CDR3 covers 10 residues. V was shortened by 5 bases and J by 6 bases, with 4 bases between the two germline ends. The CDR3 bases are TGCAGCGTTCAGTCCGGGGAGCTGTTTTTT. The encoded protein is CSVQSGELFF.

V is TRBV28 and J is TRBJ2-7; 10 positions agree with TRBD1. Germline values: CDR1 MDHEN, CDR2 SYDVKM. The CDR3 is 13 residues long. V lost 6 bases to trimming and J lost 5 bases; unmatched junction nucleotides: 4. In nucleotides, the CDR3 is TGTGCCAGCAGCGCTGGGACAGGGGACGAGCAGTACTTC. Protein product: CASSAGTGDEQYF.

Points on this clone: One end of the junction is discordant with germline, which a read error may explain. The chain couples TRBV7-7 to TRBJ1-1, with unresolved D. The length of the CDR3 is 13 residues. In germline, CDR1 is SSHAT, CDR2 FNYEAQ (reference sequence). Here the CDR3 reads CASSQTANTEAFF. CDR3 DNA sequence: TGTGCTAGCAGCCAAACAGCGAACACTGAAGCTTTCTTT.

The gene calls are TRBV7-9 and TRBJ2-5, with D possibly TRBD2 on 5 matching bases. The V gene lost 2 bases and the J gene lost 2 bases, with 6 bases spanning the gap. The CDR3 length is 13 residues. The germline gives CDR1 SEHNR, CDR2 FQNEAQ (reference sequence). CDR3 coding DNA: TGTGCCAGCAGCTTAACTAGACAAGAGACCCAGTACTTC. Translation: CASSLTRQETQYF.

The chain combines TRBV27 with TRBJ1-6, with D possibly being TRBD1 (5 bases). This CDR3 has 18 residues. Trimming took 0 bases from V and 5 from J, leaving 17 bases between them. Germline V gene lookup returns CDR1 MNHEY and CDR2 SMNVEV (reference sequence). The CDR3 region has the DNA TGTGCCAGCAGTTTATCAAGTGAGCCAGGGTGGGATAATTCACCCCTCCACTTT. This codes for CASSLSSEPGWDNSPLHF.

The V gene is TRBV23-1, the J gene TRBJ1-5; tentative D call: TRBD1 (6 bases). TRBV23-1 counts as an open reading frame of uncertain function. Trimming removed 4 bases at V and 3 bases at J, with 13 bases between. The CDR3 covers 15 residues. The chain's CDR3 is CASSPTGNYNQPQHF. The CDR3 DNA sequence: TGCGCCAGCAGTCCAACAGGGAACTACAATCAGCCCCAGCATTTT.

This clone has a single count. This rearrangement joins TRBV29-1 to TRBJ1-5; TRBD1 matches at 7 bases. With V trimmed by 1 base and J by 1 base, 7 bases remained unmatched. Germline V gives CDR1 SQVTM, CDR2 ANQGSEA. CDR3 size: 16 residues. The CDR3 DNA reads TGCAGCGTTGAAGGTGGAAGGGGGCCCAGCAATCAGCCCCAGCATTTT. The encoded protein is CSVEGGRGPSNQPQHF.

The chain links TRBV5-1 to TRBJ1-2, with 9 bases fitting TRBD1. CDR3 length: 13 residues. V gave up 4 bases and J gave up 8 bases; unmatched junction bases: 6. Germline V lookup: CDR1 SGHRS, CDR2 YFSETQ. The CDR3 bases are TGCGCCAGCAGCGCGGGACAGGGTTACGGCTACACCTTC. Translated: CASSAGQGYGYTF.

The chain recombines TRBV5-1 with TRBJ2-5; 7 bases align to TRBD1. V was clipped by 4 bases and J by 4 bases; unmatched bases: 7. Germline V lookup: CDR1 SGHRS, CDR2 YFSETQ. The CDR3 contains 14 residues. CDR3 protein: CASSQQTGRETQYF. The CDR3, as DNA: TGCGCCAGCAGCCAACAGACAGGGAGAGAGACCCAGTACTTC. The complete variable domain, with remaining parts taken from reference TRBV5-1 and TRBJ2-5, reads KAGVTQTPRYLIKTRGQQVTLSCSPISGHRSVSWYQQTPGQGLQFLFEYFSETQRNKGNFPGRFSGRQFSNSRSEMNVSTLELGDSALYLCASSQQTGRETQYFGPGTRLLVL.

This clone was detected once. The chain links TRBV10-2 to TRBJ2-4; D may be TRBD2 (5 bases). Looked up from germline, CDR1 is WSHSY and CDR2 is SAAADI. The CDR3 is made up of 13 amino acids. Trimming left V 8 bases short and J 3 bases short, with 11 bases between. The CDR3 DNA follows: TGCGCCAGCGGGCCGGGAAGCAAAAACATTCAGTACTTC. Translated: CASGPGSKNIQYF.

This rearrangement joins TRBV5-1 to TRBJ2-3; TRBD2 agrees at 9 bases. The CDR3 runs 13 residues. With V trimmed by 7 bases and J by 1 base, 1 base remained unmatched. From germline, CDR1 is SGHRS and CDR2 YFSETQ. The CDR3, as DNA: TGCGCCAGCGAGCGGGGGGGCACAGATACGCAGTATTTT. Its translation: CASERGGTDTQYF.